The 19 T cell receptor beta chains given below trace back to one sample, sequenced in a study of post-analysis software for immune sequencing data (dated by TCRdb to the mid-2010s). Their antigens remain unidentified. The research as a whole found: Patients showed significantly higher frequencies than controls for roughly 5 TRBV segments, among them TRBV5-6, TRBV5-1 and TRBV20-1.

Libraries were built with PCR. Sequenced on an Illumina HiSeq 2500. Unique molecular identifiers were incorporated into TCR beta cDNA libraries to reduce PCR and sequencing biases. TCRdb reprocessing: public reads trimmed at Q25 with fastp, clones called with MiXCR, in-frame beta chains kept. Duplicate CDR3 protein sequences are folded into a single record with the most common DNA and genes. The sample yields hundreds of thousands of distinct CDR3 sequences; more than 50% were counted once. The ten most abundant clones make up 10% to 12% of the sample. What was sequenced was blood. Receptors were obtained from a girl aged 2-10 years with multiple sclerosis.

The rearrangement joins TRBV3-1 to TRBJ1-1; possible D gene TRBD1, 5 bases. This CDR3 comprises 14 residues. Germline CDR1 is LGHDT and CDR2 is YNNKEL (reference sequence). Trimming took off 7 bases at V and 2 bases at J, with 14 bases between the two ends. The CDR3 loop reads CASTGRDRNTEAFF. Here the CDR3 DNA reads TGTGCCAGCACCGGGCGGGACCGAAACACTGAAGCTTTCTTT.

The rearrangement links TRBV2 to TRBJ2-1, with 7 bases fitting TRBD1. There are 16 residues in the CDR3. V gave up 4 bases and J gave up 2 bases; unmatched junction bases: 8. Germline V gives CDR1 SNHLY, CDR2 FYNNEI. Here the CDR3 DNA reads TGTGCCAGCAGTGGTAGGACAGGCCTAACCTACAATGAGCAGTTCTTC. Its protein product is CASSGRTGLTYNEQFF.

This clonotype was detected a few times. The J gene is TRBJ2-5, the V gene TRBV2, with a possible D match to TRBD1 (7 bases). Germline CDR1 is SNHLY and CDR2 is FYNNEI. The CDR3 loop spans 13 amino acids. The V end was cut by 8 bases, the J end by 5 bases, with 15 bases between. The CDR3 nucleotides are TGTGCCAGCCGACAGGGTCTAGCGGAGACCCAGTACTTC. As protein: CASRQGLAETQYF.

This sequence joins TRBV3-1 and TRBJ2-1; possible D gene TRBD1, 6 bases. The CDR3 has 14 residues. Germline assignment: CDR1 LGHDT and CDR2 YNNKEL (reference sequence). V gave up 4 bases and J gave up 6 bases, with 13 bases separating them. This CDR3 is CASSRDMVLNEQFF. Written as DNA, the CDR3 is TGTGCCAGCAGCCGGGACATGGTTCTCAATGAGCAGTTCTTC.

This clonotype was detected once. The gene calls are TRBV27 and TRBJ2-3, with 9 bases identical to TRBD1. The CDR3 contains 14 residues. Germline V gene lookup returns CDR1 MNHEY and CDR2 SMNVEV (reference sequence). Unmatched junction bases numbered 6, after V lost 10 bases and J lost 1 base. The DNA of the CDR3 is TGTGCCACCCAACGGACAGGGGGCACAGATACGCAGTATTTT. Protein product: CATQRTGGTDTQYF.

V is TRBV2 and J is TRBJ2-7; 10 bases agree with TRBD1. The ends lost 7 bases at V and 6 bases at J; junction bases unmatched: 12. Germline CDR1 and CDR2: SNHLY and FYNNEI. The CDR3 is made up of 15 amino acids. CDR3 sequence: CASKPPGQGRVEQYF. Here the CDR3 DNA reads TGTGCCAGCAAGCCACCGGGACAGGGGAGAGTCGAGCAGTACTTC.

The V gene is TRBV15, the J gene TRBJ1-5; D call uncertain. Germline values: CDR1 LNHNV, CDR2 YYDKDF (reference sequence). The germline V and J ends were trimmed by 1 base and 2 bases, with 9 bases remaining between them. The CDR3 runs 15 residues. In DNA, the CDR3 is TGTGCCACCAGCAGAGCAGGATTCGGCAATCAGCCCCAGCATTTT. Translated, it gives CATSRAGFGNQPQHF.

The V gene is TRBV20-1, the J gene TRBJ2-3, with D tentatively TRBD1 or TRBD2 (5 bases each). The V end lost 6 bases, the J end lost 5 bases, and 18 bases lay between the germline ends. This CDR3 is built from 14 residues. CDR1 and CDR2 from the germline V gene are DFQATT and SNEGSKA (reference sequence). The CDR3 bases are TGCAGTGCCCCCGGGGCCGGTAGAGGAGATACGCAGTATTTT. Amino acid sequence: CSAPGAGRGDTQYF.

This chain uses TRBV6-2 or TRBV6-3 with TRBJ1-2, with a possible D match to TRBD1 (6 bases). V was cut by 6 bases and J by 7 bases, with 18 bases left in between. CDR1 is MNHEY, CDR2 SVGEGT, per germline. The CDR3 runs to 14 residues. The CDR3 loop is CASRLAGEGRGYTF. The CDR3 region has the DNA TGTGCCAGCAGATTGGCAGGGGAAGGCCGTGGCTACACCTTC.

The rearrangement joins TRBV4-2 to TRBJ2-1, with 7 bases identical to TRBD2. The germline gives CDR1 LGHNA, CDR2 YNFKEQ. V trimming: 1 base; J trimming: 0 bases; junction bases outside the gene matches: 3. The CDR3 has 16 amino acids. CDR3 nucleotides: TGTGCCAGCAGCCAAGGCGGCGGGAGCTCCTACAATGAGCAGTTCTTC. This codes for CASSQGGGSSYNEQFF.

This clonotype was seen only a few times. In DNA, the CDR3 is TGTGCCAGCAGCCGAGCGGGGGCTGGGGCCAACGTCCTGACTTTC. It encodes CASSRAGAGANVLTF. The chain combines TRBV6-2 or TRBV6-3 with TRBJ2-6; the match to TRBD2 covers 8 bases. The CDR3 is 15 amino acids. J was trimmed by 2 bases and V by 6 bases; bases with no gene match: 3. CDR1 is MNHEY, CDR2 SVGEGT, per germline.

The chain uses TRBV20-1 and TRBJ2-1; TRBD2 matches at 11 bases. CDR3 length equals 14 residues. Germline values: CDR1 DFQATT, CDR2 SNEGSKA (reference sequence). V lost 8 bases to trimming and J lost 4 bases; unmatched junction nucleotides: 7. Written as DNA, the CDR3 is TGCAGTTCCGGGACTAGCGGAAGTTACAATGAGCAGTTCTTC. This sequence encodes CSSGTSGSYNEQFF.

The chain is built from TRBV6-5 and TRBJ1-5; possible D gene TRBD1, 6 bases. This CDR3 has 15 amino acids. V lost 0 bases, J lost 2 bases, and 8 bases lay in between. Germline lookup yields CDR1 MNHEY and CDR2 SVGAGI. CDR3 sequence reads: CASSYSGAGNQPQHF. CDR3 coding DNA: TGTGCCAGCAGTTACTCGGGGGCCGGCAATCAGCCCCAGCATTTT.

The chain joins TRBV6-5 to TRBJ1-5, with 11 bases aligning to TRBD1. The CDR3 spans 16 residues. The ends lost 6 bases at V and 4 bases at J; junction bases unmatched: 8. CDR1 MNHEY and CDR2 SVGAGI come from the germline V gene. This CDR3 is CASRNTGTGGNQPQHF. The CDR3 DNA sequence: TGTGCCAGCAGGAATACCGGGACAGGGGGAAATCAGCCCCAGCATTTT.

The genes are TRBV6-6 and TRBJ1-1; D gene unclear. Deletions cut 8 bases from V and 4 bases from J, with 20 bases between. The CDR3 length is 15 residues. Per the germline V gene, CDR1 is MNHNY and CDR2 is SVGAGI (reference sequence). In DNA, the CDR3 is TGTGCCAGCCTAAACTTCAGGTGGGGTGTCACTGAAGCTTTCTTT. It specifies CASLNFRWGVTEAFF.

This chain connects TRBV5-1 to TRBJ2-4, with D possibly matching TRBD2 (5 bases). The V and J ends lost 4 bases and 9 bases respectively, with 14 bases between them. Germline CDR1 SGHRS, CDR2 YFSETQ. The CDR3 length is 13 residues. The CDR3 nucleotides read TGCGCCAGCAGCCGGGTCCGGGATAGCATTCAGTACTTC. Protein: CASSRVRDSIQYF.

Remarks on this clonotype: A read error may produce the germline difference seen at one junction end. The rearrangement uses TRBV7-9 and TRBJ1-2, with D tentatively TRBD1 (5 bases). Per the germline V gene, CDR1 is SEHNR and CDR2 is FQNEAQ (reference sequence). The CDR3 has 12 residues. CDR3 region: CASNGANCGYTF. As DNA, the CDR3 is TGTGCCAGCAACGGGGCTAACTGTGGCTACACCTTC.

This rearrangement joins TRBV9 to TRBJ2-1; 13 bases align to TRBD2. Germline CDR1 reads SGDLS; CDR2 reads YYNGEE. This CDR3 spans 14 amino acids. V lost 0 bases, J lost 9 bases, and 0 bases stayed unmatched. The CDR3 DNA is TGTGCCAGCAGCGTAGGACTAGCGGGAGGTGAGCAGTTCTTC. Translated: CASSVGLAGGEQFF.

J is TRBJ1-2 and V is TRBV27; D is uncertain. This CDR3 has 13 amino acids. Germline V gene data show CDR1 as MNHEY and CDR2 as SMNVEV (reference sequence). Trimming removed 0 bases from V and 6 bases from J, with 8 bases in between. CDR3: CASSLSGRDGYTF. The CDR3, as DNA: TGTGCCAGCAGTTTATCTGGGCGGGATGGCTACACCTTC.